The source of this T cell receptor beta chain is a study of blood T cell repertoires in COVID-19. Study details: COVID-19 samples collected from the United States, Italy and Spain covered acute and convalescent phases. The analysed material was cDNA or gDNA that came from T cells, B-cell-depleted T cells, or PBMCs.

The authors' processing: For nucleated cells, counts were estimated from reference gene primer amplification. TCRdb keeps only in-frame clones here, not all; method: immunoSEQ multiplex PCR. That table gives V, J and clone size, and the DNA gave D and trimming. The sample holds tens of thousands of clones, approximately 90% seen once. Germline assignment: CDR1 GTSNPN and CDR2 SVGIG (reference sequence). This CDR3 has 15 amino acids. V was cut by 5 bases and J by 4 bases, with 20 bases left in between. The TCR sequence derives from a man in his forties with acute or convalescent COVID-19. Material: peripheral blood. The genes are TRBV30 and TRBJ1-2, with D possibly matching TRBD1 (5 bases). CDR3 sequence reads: CAWSSPGQVSYGYTF. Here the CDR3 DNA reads TGTGCCTGGTCTTCGCCCGGACAAGTTAGCTATGGCTACACCTTC.